This T cell receptor beta chain derives from a study of T cells in Graves' hyperthyroidism and ophthalmopathy. The table lists this clonotype with many counts. Antigen: not known. Study-level findings and limits: Stable hyperthyroidism and ophthalmopathy were separated using 13 V-J signatures.

The germline CDR1 and CDR2 sequences are LGHDT and YNNKEL (reference sequence). V lost 3 bases and J lost 5; bases outside the gene matches: 8. This CDR3 contains 17 residues. Absence of ophthalmopathy progression within 18 months defined stable Graves' hyperthyroidism. The study excluded patients with uncontrolled infection, other autoimmune disease, pregnancy or lactation. Diagnoses were established using clinical symptoms, serum thyroxine and TRAb, thyroid ultrasound and orbital computed tomography. TCR beta CDR3 sequences were amplified from RNA transcripts. The TCR CDR3 was amplified in a first-round RT-PCR using the HTBI primer set. TCRdb recomputed calls from the multiplex PCR reads with MiXCR, one row per CDR3 protein. The sample has under 350,000 distinct CDR3 sequences; roughly 20% are singletons.

Specimen: blood. V gene TRBV3-1 combines with J gene TRBJ1-6, with 9 bases fitting TRBD1. This TCR was recovered from a woman aged 45-59 years with Graves' hyperthyroidism. The CDR3, as DNA: TGTGCCAGCAGCCAGGGGCCGAGGACAGGGGATAATTCACCCCTCCACTTT. This codes for CASSQGPRTGDNSPLHF.